These 16 T cell receptor beta chains originate from one sample sequenced in a study of response to subunit inactivated influenza vaccine (dated by TCRdb to between 2017 and 2018). The library was obtained by RT-PCR. For sequencing, an Illumina HiSeq 2500 was employed. Starting from the raw public reads, TCRdb applied fastp trimming at Q25, assembled clones with MiXCR and retained in-frame beta chains. Under each unique CDR3 protein, matching rows form one entry showing the most common genes and DNA. The sample has 450,000 to 500,000 distinct CDR3 sequences on record, approximately 11% of them singletons. The ten largest clones capture approximately 12% of the sample. The sample's time point label is to be understood as: 40 to 45 days after influenza vaccine administration. Sequencing used PBMCs from blood, obtained more than 35 days after vaccination. All receptors derive from a man aged 50-59 years who received an inactivated influenza vaccine. Donor details come from another sample of the same person, matched by shared clones.

This clonotype was found a few times. V is TRBV6-2 or TRBV6-3 and J is TRBJ2-5; the match to TRBD2 covers 13 bases. V shed 2 bases and J 4 bases; nucleotides not matched to a gene: 4. Per germline, CDR1 MNHEY and CDR2 SVGEGT. The CDR3 sequence is 16 residues long. The CDR3 protein is CASSYILAGGGETQYF. In DNA, the CDR3 is TGTGCCAGCAGTTACATACTAGCGGGAGGGGGAGAGACCCAGTACTTC.

The rearrangement links TRBV6-2 or TRBV6-3 to TRBJ2-1, with D possibly matching TRBD2 (6 bases). Trimming took off 8 bases at V and 2 bases at J, with 19 bases between the two ends. Per germline, CDR1 MNHEY and CDR2 SVGEGT. There are 16 residues in the CDR3. The CDR3 DNA is TGTGCCAGCGGGAGGATACTCCGGCGCACCTACAATGAGCAGTTCTTC. This gives the protein CASGRILRRTYNEQFF.

This rearrangement joins TRBV6-2 or TRBV6-3 to TRBJ2-4; TRBD2 aligns across 8 bases. The CDR3 is 17 residues long. V was clipped by 5 bases and J by 2 bases; unmatched bases: 11. Germline CDR1 reads MNHEY; CDR2 reads SVGEGT. CDR3 protein: CASSQLGLASPKNIQYF. Written as DNA, the CDR3 is TGTGCCAGCAGTCAACTCGGACTAGCTTCTCCCAAAAACATTCAGTACTTC.

This clonotype occurred many times. The genes are TRBV7-9 and TRBJ2-3; TRBD2 might be the D (5 bases). V lost 6 bases, J lost 4 bases, and 17 bases lay in between. From germline, CDR1 is SEHNR and CDR2 FQNEAQ (reference sequence). The CDR3 contains 15 residues. The chain's CDR3 is CASSPRPGGPDTQYF. For the CDR3, the DNA is TGTGCCAGCAGTCCTCGGCCTGGAGGACCAGATACGCAGTATTTT.

This clonotype was recorded a few times. The rearrangement joins TRBV7-2 to TRBJ2-1; unclear D gene. Germline-derived CDR1 and CDR2 are SGHTA and FQGNSA. The CDR3 length is 14 residues. The germline V and J ends were trimmed by 1 base and 5 bases, with 9 bases remaining between them. CDR3: CASSLGNLNNEQFF. CDR3 nucleotide sequence: TGTGCCAGCAGCTTAGGCAACCTCAACAATGAGCAGTTCTTC.

The V and J genes are TRBV29-1 and TRBJ2-7; D unclear. Trimming stripped 4 bases from V and 1 base from J, with 11 bases between. In germline, CDR1 is SQVTM, CDR2 ANQGSEA. The CDR3 has 13 residues. CDR3 amino acids: CSVVSRYSYEQYF. The CDR3 bases are TGCAGCGTTGTATCGCGATATTCCTACGAGCAGTACTTC.

This clonotype was seen only a few times. The chain has TRBV12-3 or TRBV12-4 and TRBJ1-1; D ambiguous. V was pared by 7 bases and J by 4 bases, with 16 bases between. This CDR3 is 14 amino acids long. In nucleotides, the CDR3 is TGTGCCAGCACCCCCCTGTCGAGCGGCACTGAAGCTTTCTTT. This encodes CASTPLSSGTEAFF.

This clonotype has only a few counts. The chain links TRBV14 to TRBJ2-7, with TRBD1 as a possible D gene (5 bases). Germline V lookup: CDR1 SGHDN, CDR2 FVKESK. V dropped 4 bases and J dropped 2 bases, with 18 bases sitting between them. This CDR3 has 16 residues. CDR3 residues: CASSPNVRAGTYEQYF. The CDR3, as DNA: TGTGCCAGCAGCCCCAACGTACGGGCAGGGACCTACGAGCAGTACTTC.

In this sample, this clonotype turned up many times. The CDR3 bases are TGCGCCAGCAGCGCCTGGACAGGGGCTACCTACGAGCAGTACTTC. Its protein product is CASSAWTGATYEQYF. J is TRBJ2-7 and V is TRBV5-1; TRBD1 matches at 9 bases. The CDR3 is 15 residues long. V lost 4 bases and J lost 2; bases outside the gene matches: 7. The germline CDR1 and CDR2 sequences are SGHRS and YFSETQ.

This clonotype was detected a few times. The chain couples TRBV4-3 to TRBJ2-1, with D possibly matching TRBD2 (6 bases). The V and J ends lost 2 bases and 0 bases respectively, with 11 bases between them. The CDR3 extends over 16 amino acids. Germline CDR1 and CDR2: LGHNA and YSLEER. The CDR3 loop reads CASSQNGGGSYNEQFF. Written as DNA, the CDR3 is TGCGCCAGCAGCCAAAATGGGGGAGGCTCCTACAATGAGCAGTTCTTC.

This clonotype was detected only a few times. The chain uses TRBV20-1 and TRBJ2-1; D is ambiguous. Trimming shortened V by 4 bases and J by 1 base, and 14 bases separated the two germline ends. This CDR3 contains 15 residues. CDR1 and CDR2 from the germline V gene are DFQATT and SNEGSKA (reference sequence). CDR3 bases: TGCAGTGCTACGAGACCCATTACGTCCTACAATGAGCAGTTCTTC. Translating it yields CSATRPITSYNEQFF.

The genes are TRBV29-1 and TRBJ2-3, with a weak D call TRBD2 (6 bases). The CDR3 contains 14 residues. Germline V CDR1 and CDR2: SQVTM, ANQGSEA. Deletions cut 4 bases from V and 2 bases from J, with 13 bases between. The CDR3 is CSVGIAAATDTQYF. Written as DNA, the CDR3 is TGCAGCGTTGGCATAGCGGCCGCCACAGATACGCAGTATTTT.

The V call is TRBV19, the J call TRBJ1-6; D might be TRBD1 (5 bases). The V end was cut by 4 bases, the J end by 10 bases, with 14 bases between. Germline CDR1 and CDR2: LNHDA and SQIVND (reference sequence). This CDR3 is 14 amino acids long. The CDR3: CASSTRAGPSPLHF. Written as DNA, the CDR3 is TGTGCCAGTAGTACCCGGGCAGGGCCCTCACCCCTCCACTTT.

The genes are TRBV5-1 and TRBJ2-7, with D possibly matching TRBD1 (7 bases). Germline CDR1 reads SGHRS; CDR2 reads YFSETQ. V gave up 0 bases and J gave up 3 bases, with 16 bases separating them. The CDR3 is made up of 16 amino acids. The CDR3 coding sequence is TGCGCCAGCAGCTTGGCCGGAGGGACAGTGAACTACGAGCAGTACTTC. This encodes CASSLAGGTVNYEQYF.

The genes are TRBV4-1 and TRBJ1-5; 8 bases agree with TRBD1. Germline CDR1 is MGHRA and CDR2 is YSYEKL. CDR3 length equals 14 residues. The V and J ends lost 4 bases and 7 bases, in that order; junction bases with no gene match: 6. For the CDR3, the DNA is TGCGCCAGCAGCCGACAGGGGTTCGGGCAGCCCCAGCATTTT. Amino acids: CASSRQGFGQPQHF.

The V and J genes are TRBV14 and TRBJ1-1; D is unclear. Per the germline V gene, CDR1 is SGHDN and CDR2 is FVKESK. The CDR3 sequence is 12 residues long. V gave up 2 bases and J gave up 9 bases, with 10 bases separating them. The CDR3 sequence is CASSQRAEKAFF. The CDR3 coding sequence is TGTGCCAGCAGCCAAAGGGCAGAAAAAGCTTTCTTT.